Below are 32 T cell receptor beta chains sequenced from a single sample in a study of T cell changes during pregnancy in multiple sclerosis. The protocol was immunoSEQ multiplex PCR, while the TCRdb copy is restricted to in-frame clones and leaves out a portion. This repertoire shows roughly 47,000 clones, 85% to 95% found once; its top ten account for 5.5%. Sequenced material: CD8+ T cells from peripheral blood mononuclear cells, taken before pregnancy. These receptors were obtained from a female donor with multiple sclerosis, enrolled in a pregnancy study.

The chain combines TRBV19 with TRBJ2-7; a weak D match, TRBD2 (6 bases). Trimming took 4 bases from V and 3 from J, leaving 10 bases between them. Germline CDR1 reads LNHDA; CDR2 reads SQIVND (reference sequence). The length of the CDR3 is 13 residues. The CDR3 is CASSSGTSYEQYF. DNA for the CDR3: TGTGCCAGTAGTAGCGGGACCAGCTACGAGCAGTACTTC.

The chain joins TRBV19 to TRBJ1-1, with unresolved D. V shed 5 bases and J shed 0 bases, with 7 bases lying between them. There are 13 residues in the CDR3. In germline, CDR1 is LNHDA, CDR2 SQIVND (reference sequence). CDR3 region: CASSLYMNTEAFF. The DNA of the CDR3 is TGTGCCAGTAGTTTGTACATGAACACTGAAGCTTTCTTT.

CDR3 amino acids: CASSFRDNFAEAFF. CDR3 bases: TGTGCCAGCAGCTTCCGAGACAATTTCGCTGAAGCTTTCTTT. J is TRBJ1-1 and V is TRBV5-6; D unresolved. Between the trimmed V and J ends, which lost 2 bases and 6 bases, there was a span of 14 bases. This CDR3 has 14 amino acids. CDR1 and CDR2 (germline): SGHDT, YYEEEE. Full variable domain (outside the CDR3, taken from reference TRBV5-6 and TRBJ1-1): DAGVTQSPTHLIKTRGQQVTLRCSPKSGHDTVSWYQQALGQGPQFIFQYYEEEERQRGNFPDRFSGHQFPNYSSELNVNALLLGDSALYLCASSFRDNFAEAFFGQGTRLTVV.

The CDR3 loop reads CASSLSEQGFYEQYF. DNA for the CDR3: TGTGCCAGCAGCTTATCCGAGCAGGGGTTTTACGAGCAGTACTTC. The rearrangement links TRBV7-9 to TRBJ2-7; perhaps TRBD1 as D (6 bases). CDR1 is SEHNR and CDR2 is FQNEAQ in the germline V gene (reference sequence). V lost 2 bases and J 4 bases, leaving 15 bases between the germline ends. The CDR3 has 15 residues.

This clone came up once. V gene TRBV11-2 combines with J gene TRBJ2-1, with 12 bases that match TRBD1. The germline V gene has CDR1 SGHAT and CDR2 FQNNGV. The length of the CDR3 is 19 residues. Germline trimming cut 1 base from V and 8 bases from J; bases unmatched to any gene: 15. The CDR3 protein is CASSLVSFAGTGGRDEQFF. CDR3 DNA: TGTGCCAGCAGCTTAGTTAGTTTCGCCGGGACAGGGGGCCGCGATGAGCAGTTCTTC.

The V gene is TRBV6-1, the J gene TRBJ2-7; perhaps TRBD2 as D (6 bases). This CDR3 is 15 amino acids long. Germline V lookup: CDR1 MNHNS, CDR2 SASEGT. V was clipped by 6 bases and J by 0 bases, with 15 bases between them. The CDR3 sequence is CASRGGALSSYEQYF. In nucleotides, the CDR3 is TGTGCCAGCAGGGGCGGGGCGCTGAGCTCCTACGAGCAGTACTTC.

The chain links TRBV7-2 to TRBJ2-5, with D tentatively TRBD2 (7 bases). Germline V gene lookup returns CDR1 SGHTA and CDR2 FQGNSA. Trimming stripped 5 bases from V and 7 bases from J, with 14 bases between. CDR3 length: 13 residues. The CDR3 loop is CASSPGGALTQYF. The CDR3 coding sequence is TGTGCCAGCAGCCCGGGGGGCGCCTTGACCCAGTACTTC.

The V call is TRBV6-1, the J call TRBJ1-5; unclear D gene. V dropped 0 bases and J dropped 0 bases, with 12 bases sitting between them. This CDR3 contains 17 residues. Looked up from germline, CDR1 is MNHNS and CDR2 is SASEGT. For the CDR3, the DNA is TGTGCCAGCAGTGAAGCTGAGATTTCTAATAGCAATCAGCCCCAGCATTTT. Its protein product is CASSEAEISNSNQPQHF.

The chain recombines TRBV9 with TRBJ2-7, with 7 nucleotides matching TRBD2. The length of the CDR3 is 16 residues. V was pared by 2 bases and J by 3 bases, with 11 bases of the junction left unmatched. The germline CDR1 and CDR2 sequences are SGDLS and YYNGEE. This CDR3 is CASSVHWGGVGYEQYF. CDR3 coding DNA: TGTGCCAGCAGCGTCCACTGGGGGGGGGTCGGCTACGAGCAGTACTTC.

This chain connects TRBV5-1 to TRBJ2-7; 8 bases map to TRBD2. In germline, CDR1 is SGHRS, CDR2 YFSETQ. Unmatched junction bases numbered 6, after V lost 7 bases and J lost 0 bases. The CDR3 is 14 residues long. The CDR3 loop reads CASGIAGSSYEQYF. As DNA, the CDR3 is TGCGCCAGCGGTATAGCGGGATCCTCCTACGAGCAGTACTTC.

Only one count was recorded for this clone. The chain joins TRBV29-1 to TRBJ1-2; D is possibly TRBD1 (6 bases). V was trimmed by 3 bases and J by 6 bases, leaving 14 bases between them. The CDR3 is made up of 13 amino acids. The V gene's germline CDR1 is SQVTM and CDR2 ANQGSEA. The DNA for the CDR3 is TGCAGCGTTGATTCCGGACAGTACAATGGCTACACCTTC. Its translation: CSVDSGQYNGYTF.

The chain uses TRBV9 and TRBJ2-1, with D possibly being TRBD2 (6 bases). In germline, CDR1 is SGDLS, CDR2 YYNGEE. V lost 3 bases and J 4 bases, leaving 11 bases between the germline ends. The CDR3 covers 14 residues. CDR3 protein: CASSAGVLYNEQFF. Written as DNA, the CDR3 is TGTGCCAGCAGCGCGGGAGTGTTGTACAATGAGCAGTTCTTC.

The chain is built from TRBV4-1 and TRBJ2-2, with TRBD2 identical over 12 bases. Germline values: CDR1 MGHRA, CDR2 YSYEKL. This CDR3 is built from 16 residues. Losses at the gene ends were 5 bases for V and 5 bases for J; bases not matched to a gene: 6. CDR3 loop: CASSFRTSGDTGELFF. DNA of the CDR3: TGCGCCAGCAGCTTCCGGACTAGCGGGGATACCGGGGAGCTGTTTTTT.

The chain has TRBV6-5 and TRBJ1-5, with D possibly being TRBD1 (6 bases). V shed 2 bases and J shed 7 bases, with 12 bases lying between them. The CDR3 has 14 residues. CDR1 is MNHEY and CDR2 is SVGAGI in the germline V gene. CDR3 loop: CASSYGKGEQPQHF. The CDR3 DNA sequence: TGTGCCAGCAGTTACGGGAAGGGGGAACAGCCCCAGCATTTT.

This CDR3 reads CASSPQGTGELFF. As DNA, the CDR3 is TGTGCCAGCAGTCCACAGGGGACCGGGGAGCTGTTTTTT. The chain carries TRBV6-5 and TRBJ2-2; the match to TRBD1 covers 7 bases. The germline V gene encodes CDR1 MNHEY and CDR2 SVGAGI. The CDR3 has 13 amino acids. J gave up 5 bases and V 5 bases, and 2 bases lay outside the gene matches.

The chain joins TRBV6-5 to TRBJ2-2; 10 positions match TRBD1. The CDR3 contains 15 residues. V was pared by 5 bases and J by 3 bases, with 3 bases of the junction left unmatched. In germline, CDR1 is MNHEY, CDR2 SVGAGI. Here the CDR3 DNA reads TGTGCCAGCAGTCATGGACAGGGGGACACCGGGGAGCTGTTTTTT. As protein: CASSHGQGDTGELFF.

This chain uses TRBV4-3 with TRBJ2-7; 9 nucleotides align to TRBD2. The CDR3 has 16 amino acids. V gave up 1 base and J gave up 3 bases; unmatched junction bases: 7. The germline CDR1 and CDR2 sequences are LGHNA and YSLEER. This CDR3 reads CASSQARAGGVYEQYF. In DNA, the CDR3 is TGCGCCAGCAGCCAAGCACGAGCGGGAGGAGTCTACGAGCAGTACTTC.

J is TRBJ2-3 and V is TRBV5-1; 10 bases match TRBD2. This CDR3 has 17 residues. The germline V gene has CDR1 SGHRS and CDR2 YFSETQ. V was pared by 5 bases and J by 0 bases, with 9 bases of the junction left unmatched. Here the CDR3 DNA reads TGCGCCAGCAGTCTAGCTGGACTAGCGGTGAGCACAGATACGCAGTATTTT. Translation gives CASSLAGLAVSTDTQYF.

V is TRBV6-5 and J is TRBJ2-2; perhaps TRBD1 as D (6 bases). Germline CDR1 is MNHEY and CDR2 is SVGAGI. This CDR3 comprises 15 residues. Trimming removed 5 bases from V and 2 bases from J, with 12 bases in between. The CDR3 region is CASSHRDTNTGELFF. The CDR3 bases are TGTGCCAGCAGTCACCGGGACACCAACACCGGGGAGCTGTTTTTT.

The rearrangement links TRBV19 to TRBJ1-5; D is ambiguous. This CDR3 region has 12 residues. V was cut by 7 bases and J by 2 bases, with 6 bases left in between. CDR1 LNHDA and CDR2 SQIVND come from the germline V gene (reference sequence). The CDR3 bases are TGTGCCAGTACCATAGGCAATCAGCCCCAGCATTTT. As protein: CASTIGNQPQHF.

This sequence joins TRBV7-8 and TRBJ2-2; 9 bases map to TRBD1. Unmatched junction bases numbered 13, after V lost 3 bases and J lost 5 bases. Germline CDR1 and CDR2: SGHVS and FQNEAQ. The CDR3 totals 18 residues. As DNA, the CDR3 is TGTGCCAGCAGCTTGCCGCGGACAGGGGTTATATCTACCGGGGAGCTGTTTTTT. Amino acids: CASSLPRTGVISTGELFF.

This sequence joins TRBV4-1 and TRBJ2-1; TRBD2 agrees at 7 bases. In germline, CDR1 is MGHRA, CDR2 YSYEKL. The CDR3 is 15 amino acids. V lost 1 base, J lost 6 bases, and 6 bases stayed unmatched. The CDR3 reads CASSQVEGGVNEQFF. Written as DNA, the CDR3 is TGCGCCAGCAGCCAAGTGGAGGGAGGGGTCAATGAGCAGTTCTTC.

The chain joins TRBV30 to TRBJ2-5; D is uncertain. The V end was cut by 2 bases, the J end by 2 bases, with 9 bases between. This CDR3 comprises 13 residues. Germline V gene lookup returns CDR1 GTSNPN and CDR2 SVGIG (reference sequence). The CDR3 DNA reads TGTGCCTGGAGTAGAGAGAATCAAGAGACCCAGTACTTC. It translates to CAWSRENQETQYF.

The chain carries TRBV2 and TRBJ2-7; D unclear. Germline CDR1 and CDR2: SNHLY and FYNNEI. V dropped 1 base and J dropped 3 bases, with 13 bases sitting between them. The CDR3 loop spans 15 amino acids. CDR3 DNA sequence: TGTGCCAGCAGTGAAGGCACAGACATCGTCTACGAGCAGTACTTC. Protein product: CASSEGTDIVYEQYF.

J is TRBJ2-1 and V is TRBV9, with 10 bases aligning to TRBD2. Germline CDR1 SGDLS, CDR2 YYNGEE. The trim removed 4 bases at V and 9 bases at J, leaving 19 bases unmatched. This CDR3 has 18 residues. In DNA form, the CDR3 reads TGTGCCAGCAGCCGAAGTTGGGGCGGGACTAGCGTAGAGGGTGAGCAGTTCTTC. Amino acids: CASSRSWGGTSVEGEQFF.

The rearrangement joins TRBV19 to TRBJ1-1, with D possibly matching TRBD1 (5 bases). Looked up from germline, CDR1 is LNHDA and CDR2 is SQIVND (reference sequence). The CDR3 has 13 amino acids. The V end was cut by 6 bases, the J end by 4 bases, with 12 bases between. The CDR3 DNA is TGTGCCAGTAGGATACTGGGGGGCACTGAAGCTTTCTTT. Protein product: CASRILGGTEAFF.

This sequence joins TRBV7-3 and TRBJ1-1, with D hard to call. V lost 1 base and J lost 2, with 8 bases in between. Germline V gene sequence: CDR1 SGHTA, CDR2 FQGTGA. CDR3 length: 14 residues. The CDR3 region is CASSLRRVNTEAFF. The DNA for the CDR3 is TGTGCCAGCAGCTTAAGGCGGGTTAACACTGAAGCTTTCTTT.

The chain carries TRBV19 and TRBJ2-1, with TRBD1 matching 9 bases. The ends lost 5 bases at V and 0 bases at J; junction bases unmatched: 5. The CDR3 sequence is 16 residues long. Per the germline V gene, CDR1 is LNHDA and CDR2 is SQIVND (reference sequence). The CDR3 DNA follows: TGTGCCAGTAGTTGGGGACAGGGATCCTCCTACAATGAGCAGTTCTTC. This codes for CASSWGQGSSYNEQFF. Drawing the rest from reference TRBV19 and TRBJ2-1, the complete variable domain is DGGITQSPKYLFRKEGQNVTLSCEQNLNHDAMYWYRQDPGQGLRLIYYSQIVNDFQKGDIAEGYSVSREKKESFPLTVTSAQKNPTAFYLCASSWGQGSSYNEQFFGPGTRLTVL.

The chain recombines TRBV10-2 with TRBJ2-1; D gene uncertain. Looked up from germline, CDR1 is WSHSY and CDR2 is SAAADI. The CDR3 is made up of 14 amino acids. Trimming cost V 3 bases and J 5 bases, with 11 bases left between them. CDR3 sequence (DNA): TGCGCCAGCAGTGATTCCGACAATGACAATGAGCAGTTCTTC. This encodes CASSDSDNDNEQFF.

The chain links TRBV4-1 to TRBJ2-3; D gene uncertain. Trimming shortened V by 1 base and J by 4 bases, and 6 bases separated the two germline ends. The CDR3 has 13 amino acids. Per germline, CDR1 MGHRA and CDR2 YSYEKL. CDR3 in DNA: TGCGCCAGCAGCCAAGCAGTGGCAGATACGCAGTATTTT. This sequence encodes CASSQAVADTQYF.

The chain has TRBV7-9 and TRBJ1-2, with 10 bases lining up with TRBD1. Germline V lookup: CDR1 SEHNR, CDR2 FQNEAQ (reference sequence). J was trimmed by 6 bases and V by 5 bases; bases with no gene match: 12. The CDR3 sequence is 16 residues long. CDR3 bases: TGTGCCAGCAGCCATCGACAGGGGGCGAATTCTAATGGCTACACCTTC. This translates into CASSHRQGANSNGYTF.

The V call is TRBV9, the J call TRBJ2-7, with 7 bases aligning to TRBD1. The CDR3 has 14 residues. The junction had 3 bases not matched to a gene; V was cut back by 0 bases and J by 3 bases. Germline lookup yields CDR1 SGDLS and CDR2 YYNGEE. CDR3 sequence (DNA): TGTGCCAGCAGCGTAGGTGACAGGGACTACGAGCAGTACTTC. Translated: CASSVGDRDYEQYF.